The entry below describes one TCR beta chain. Its antigen is not identified. The record originates from a study of cytomegalovirus exposure and HLA in healthy donors. Notes on the study in general: Across all donors, roughly uniform sequencing depth was an assumption of the presence/absence analyses. There were several of the most significant clusters that appeared linked to common viral pathogens in a later analysis. HLA alleles were associated with fewer than 20,000 TCR beta sequences in a later analysis at 0.05 false discovery rate.

PCR was performed using 60 Vbeta and 13 Jbeta primers. Method: immunoSEQ multiplex PCR; TCRdb's copy keeps in-frame clones and lacks some. The repertoire consists of over 90,000 clones, with 76% occurring once and the leading ten covering 9% to 12%. This CDR3 spans 14 amino acids. The J segment lost 0 bases and the V segment lost 5 bases, leaving 3 bases of the junction unmatched. Germline V gene lookup returns CDR1 SQVTM and CDR2 ANQGSEA. The V and J genes are TRBV29-1 and TRBJ2-7, with TRBD1 matching over 11 bases. The sample comprised PBMCs. The clonotype was recovered from a woman in her late teens or twenties in good health and CMV-seropositive. CDR3 in amino acids: CSVSGTGGSYEQYF. CDR3 coding DNA: TGCAGCGTTTCCGGGACAGGGGGCTCCTACGAGCAGTACTTC.